This T cell receptor beta chain is drawn from a study of T-cell memory formation after mild COVID-19. In germline, CDR1 is LGHNA, CDR2 YSLEER. J gave up 6 bases and V 3 bases, and 9 bases lay outside the gene matches. The length of the CDR3 is 16 residues. This clonotype turned up a few times. A 5'RACE reaction primed in the constant segment made cDNA libraries of TCR alpha and TCR beta, and these carried sample barcodes and UMIs. TCRdb itself ran the 5' RACE reads through MiXCR, one entry per CDR3 protein. The repertoire holds just under 550,000 distinct CDR3 sequences, with about 20% as singletons. The sample consisted of PBMCs or a T cell subset sorted from them (not recorded which). The gene calls are TRBV4-3 and TRBJ2-3; 10 nucleotides line up with TRBD2. The sequence derives from an adult woman who had mild COVID-19 (a few samples of this study predate the infection). Cell type and time point are not known. CDR3 DNA sequence: TGCGCCAGCAGCCATCTTAGCGGGAGGCCGTGGGATACGCAGTATTTT. This translates into CASSHLSGRPWDTQYF.